The present TCR beta chain was sequenced within a study of regulatory T cells in long-lasting Graves disease. There are a few counts of this clonotype. Its antigen is not identified. Germline CDR1 is MNHEY and CDR2 is SVGAGI. CDR3 size: 16 residues. Trimming cost V 2 bases and J 2 bases; bases outside gene matches: 6. Time point defined: persistent/refractory GD, antithyroid drugs over 5 years with positive TRAb. RNA extracted from PBMCs served as the sequencing template. From an endocrinology department in Xi'an, China, came the patients. Into tubes containing EDTA, 8 to 9 milliliters of peripheral blood were drawn. The TCR beta library used iRepertoire HTBI primers with Arm-PCR amplification of CDR3. A single record per CDR3 protein comes from TCRdb applying MiXCR to the multiplex PCR reads. The sample consists of about 400,000 distinct CDR3 sequences, more than 20% of them appearing once. Overall study findings and caveats: Repertoires from persistent disease leaned toward TRBV28, TRBJ1-2 and TRBJ2-5.

The TCR originated in a female donor with Graves disease. The rearrangement uses TRBV6-5 and TRBJ2-7, with 10 bases identical to TRBD1. Sequencing used peripheral blood mononuclear cells (PBMCs), obtained when the disease was refractory, from a patient treated with antithyroid drugs. CDR3 protein: CASSYPMGTGAYEQYF. As DNA, the CDR3 is TGTGCCAGCAGTTACCCGATGGGGACAGGGGCCTACGAGCAGTACTTC.